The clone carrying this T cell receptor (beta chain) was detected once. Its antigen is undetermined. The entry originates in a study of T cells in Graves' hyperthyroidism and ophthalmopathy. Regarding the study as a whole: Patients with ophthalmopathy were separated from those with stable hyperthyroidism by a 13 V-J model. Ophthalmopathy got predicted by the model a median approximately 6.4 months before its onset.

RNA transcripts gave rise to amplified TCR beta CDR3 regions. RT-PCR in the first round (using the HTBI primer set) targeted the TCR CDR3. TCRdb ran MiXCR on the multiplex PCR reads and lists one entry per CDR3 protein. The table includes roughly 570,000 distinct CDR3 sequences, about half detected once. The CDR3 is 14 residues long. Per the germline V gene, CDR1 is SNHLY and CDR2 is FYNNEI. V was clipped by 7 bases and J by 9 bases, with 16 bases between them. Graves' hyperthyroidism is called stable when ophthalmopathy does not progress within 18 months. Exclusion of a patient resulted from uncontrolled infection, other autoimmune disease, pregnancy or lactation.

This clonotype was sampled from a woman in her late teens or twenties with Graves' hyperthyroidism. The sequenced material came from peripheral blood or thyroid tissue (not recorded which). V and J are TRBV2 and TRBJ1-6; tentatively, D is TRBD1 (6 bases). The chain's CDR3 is CASKQGPSSSPLHF. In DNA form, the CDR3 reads TGTGCCAGCAAGCAGGGGCCGTCGAGTTCACCCCTCCACTTT.